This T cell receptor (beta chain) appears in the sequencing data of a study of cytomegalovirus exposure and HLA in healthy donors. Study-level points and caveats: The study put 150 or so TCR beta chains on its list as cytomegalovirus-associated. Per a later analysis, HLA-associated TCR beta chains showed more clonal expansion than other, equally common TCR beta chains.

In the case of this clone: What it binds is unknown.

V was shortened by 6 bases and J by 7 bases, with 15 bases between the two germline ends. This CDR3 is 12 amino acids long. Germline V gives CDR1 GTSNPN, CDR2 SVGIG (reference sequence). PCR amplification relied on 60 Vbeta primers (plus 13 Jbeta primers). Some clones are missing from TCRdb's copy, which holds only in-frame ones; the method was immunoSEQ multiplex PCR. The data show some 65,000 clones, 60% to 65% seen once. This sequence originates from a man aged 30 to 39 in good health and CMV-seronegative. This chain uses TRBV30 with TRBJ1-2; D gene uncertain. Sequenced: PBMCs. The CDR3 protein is CACGRASLGYTF. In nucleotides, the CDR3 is TGTGCCTGTGGGCGGGCCTCCCTTGGCTACACCTTC. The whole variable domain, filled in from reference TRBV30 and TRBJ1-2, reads SQTIHQWPATLVQPVGSPLSLECTVEGTSNPNLYWYRQAAGRGLQLLFYSVGIGQISSEVPQNLSASRPQDRQFILSSKKLLLSDSGFYLCACGRASLGYTFGSGTRLTVV.